These 31 T cell receptor beta chains share one sample of origin, sequenced in a study of cytomegalovirus exposure and HLA in healthy donors. The PCR contained 60 Vbeta and 13 Jbeta primers. Profiled with immunoSEQ multiplex PCR; TCRdb holds only in-frame clones, not every one. The repertoire includes about 200,000 clones, approximately 86% of them detected once, and around 1.5% sits in the top ten. Sequences were obtained from PBMCs. The receptors come from a woman between 18 and 29 years old in good health and CMV-seronegative.

J is TRBJ2-3 and V is TRBV7-2, with D tentatively TRBD2 (6 bases). This CDR3 is 18 amino acids long. The V end was cut by 5 bases, the J end by 0 bases, with 21 bases between. CDR1 and CDR2 (germline): SGHTA, FQGNSA. DNA of the CDR3: TGTGCCAGCAGCCCTGCCTGGAGGGCCGGGAGTAGCACAGATACGCAGTATTTT. Amino acids: CASSPAWRAGSSTDTQYF. The whole variable domain, filled in from reference TRBV7-2 and TRBJ2-3, reads GAGVSQSPSNKVTEKGKDVELRCDPISGHTALYWYRQSLGQGLEFLIYFQGNSAPDKSGLPSDRFSAERTGGSVSTLTIQRTQQEDSAVYLCASSPAWRAGSSTDTQYFGPGTRLTVL.

CDR3 coding DNA: TGTGCCATCAGTGAAGGTGGACTTCCCGGGGAGCTGTTTTTT. Amino acids: CAISEGGLPGELFF. The genes are TRBV10-3 and TRBJ2-2; maybe TRBD2 (5 bases). Germline-derived CDR1 and CDR2 are ENHRY and SYGVKD. The ends were cut back, 3 bases at V and 6 bases at J, with 11 bases in the middle. This CDR3 spans 14 amino acids.

The V call is TRBV2, the J call TRBJ2-1; 7 nucleotides align to TRBD1. CDR1 SNHLY and CDR2 FYNNEI come from the germline V gene. The V gene end was trimmed by 6 bases and the J gene end by 8 bases; junction bases not matched to a gene: 1. The CDR3 sequence is 11 residues long. CDR3 sequence reads: CASRQGDEQFF. The CDR3 DNA sequence: TGTGCCAGCAGGCAGGGGGATGAGCAGTTCTTC.

This clone was picked up one time. The chain combines TRBV5-1 with TRBJ1-1, with D unresolved. Trimming took off 0 bases at V and 0 bases at J, with 3 bases between the two ends. Germline assignment: CDR1 SGHRS and CDR2 YFSETQ. The CDR3 is 13 residues long. The CDR3 reads CASSLELNTEAFF. DNA for the CDR3: TGCGCCAGCAGCTTGGAGCTGAACACTGAAGCTTTCTTT.

The chain carries TRBV28 and TRBJ2-3; D ambiguous. The V and J ends lost 5 bases and 2 bases respectively, with 5 bases between them. The germline gives CDR1 MDHEN, CDR2 SYDVKM. The CDR3 runs 12 residues. CDR3 DNA sequence: TGTGCCAGCAGTCCATCCACAGATACGCAGTATTTT. It yields the protein CASSPSTDTQYF.

CDR3 sequence (DNA): TGTGCCTGGAGTGACTACTCTGGAAACACCATATATTTT. It codes for CAWSDYSGNTIYF. The chain couples TRBV30 to TRBJ1-3; D gene ambiguous. V dropped 1 base and J dropped 0 bases, with 4 bases sitting between them. Germline assignment: CDR1 GTSNPN and CDR2 SVGIG (reference sequence). The CDR3 has 13 amino acids.

The V gene is TRBV5-6, the J gene TRBJ2-5; 9 bases match TRBD1. The CDR3 covers 15 residues. Trimming removed 2 bases from V and 5 bases from J; junction bases left unmatched: 7. Germline CDR1 and CDR2: SGHDT and YYEEEE. The CDR3 reads CASSFYTGGAETQYF. DNA of the CDR3: TGTGCCAGCAGCTTTTATACAGGGGGCGCCGAGACCCAGTACTTC.

The V gene is TRBV7-2, the J gene TRBJ1-3; no firm D call. Looked up from germline, CDR1 is SGHTA and CDR2 is FQGNSA. Trimming shortened V by 5 bases and J by 0 bases, and 14 bases separated the two germline ends. The CDR3 is 16 residues long. The CDR3 bases are TGTGCCAGCAGCGCACGGACTCCATACTCTGGAAACACCATATATTTT. This codes for CASSARTPYSGNTIYF. The variable domain in full, completed from reference TRBV7-2 and TRBJ1-3, reads GAGVSQSPSNKVTEKGKDVELRCDPISGHTALYWYRQSLGQGLEFLIYFQGNSAPDKSGLPSDRFSAERTGGSVSTLTIQRTQQEDSAVYLCASSARTPYSGNTIYFGEGSWLTVV.

The CDR3 DNA reads as TGTGCCAGTAGTATTAACTCTGGAAACACCATATATTTT. It encodes CASSINSGNTIYF. The chain employs TRBV19 and TRBJ1-3; no definite D call. The V gene's germline CDR1 is LNHDA and CDR2 SQIVND (reference sequence). The CDR3 sequence is 13 residues long. The V and J ends lost 3 bases and 0 bases respectively, with 3 bases between them.

The rearrangement links TRBV21-1 to TRBJ2-1; whether TRBD1, the table's D call, matches the DNA was not checked. TRBV21-1 is labeled a pseudogene. This CDR3 contains 18 residues. CDR3 coding DNA: TGTGCCAGCAGCAAAACGAGCCAGGGGGTTCACTCCTACAATGAGCAGTTCTTC. Translating it yields CASSKTSQGVHSYNEQFF.

CDR3 loop: CASKASSYNSPLHF. The CDR3 DNA reads as TGCGCCAGCAAAGCAAGCTCCTATAATTCACCCCTCCACTTT. This rearrangement joins TRBV5-1 to TRBJ1-6, with D uncertain. Deletions cut 6 bases from V and 0 bases from J, with 7 bases between. CDR1 and CDR2 (germline): SGHRS, YFSETQ. The CDR3 runs to 14 residues.

The chain has TRBV5-1 and TRBJ1-5; unclear D gene. CDR1 is SGHRS, CDR2 YFSETQ, per germline. Trimming took 9 bases from V and 15 from J, leaving 10 bases between them. This CDR3 spans 8 amino acids. The CDR3 sequence is CATLGGHF. The DNA of the CDR3 is TGCGCCACCCTCGGCGGGCATTTT.

The rearrangement uses TRBV5-6 and TRBJ2-7, with D possibly being TRBD2 (6 bases). CDR1 is SGHDT, CDR2 YYEEEE, per germline. CDR3 length: 16 amino acids. Trimming cost V 5 bases and J 0 bases, with 18 bases left between them. The CDR3 DNA follows: TGTGCCAGCAGACCGAGCCCTCGGGGACTCTCCTACGAGCAGTACTTC. Translating it yields CASRPSPRGLSYEQYF.

This chain joins TRBV27 and TRBJ1-2; the D gene is possibly TRBD1 (5 bases). The CDR3 is made up of 13 amino acids. The germline V gene encodes CDR1 MNHEY and CDR2 SMNVEV (reference sequence). The V and J ends lost 8 bases and 7 bases respectively, with 17 bases between them. CDR3 bases: TGTGCCAGCGGGCAGGGAATGTTACGTGGCTACACCTTC. Translating it yields CASGQGMLRGYTF.

The rearrangement links TRBV28 to TRBJ1-4; D is unclear. Germline V CDR1 and CDR2: MDHEN, SYDVKM. The CDR3 runs to 13 residues. Trimming took 8 bases from V and 3 from J, leaving 10 bases between them. CDR3 protein: CASGLEANEKLFF. CDR3 in DNA: TGTGCCAGCGGCCTGGAGGCTAATGAAAAACTGTTTTTT.

The rearrangement joins TRBV5-1 to TRBJ2-3; 7 nucleotides match TRBD2. Trimming took 3 bases from V and 2 from J; bases not matched to a gene: 6. The CDR3 sequence is 15 residues long. Germline lookup yields CDR1 SGHRS and CDR2 YFSETQ. CDR3 sequence: CASSSSGDSTDTQYF. CDR3 DNA sequence: TGCGCCAGCAGCTCCAGCGGGGATTCCACAGATACGCAGTATTTT. Looking up the rest from reference TRBV5-1 and TRBJ2-3 gives the full variable domain: KAGVTQTPRYLIKTRGQQVTLSCSPISGHRSVSWYQQTPGQGLQFLFEYFSETQRNKGNFPGRFSGRQFSNSRSEMNVSTLELGDSALYLCASSSSGDSTDTQYFGPGTRLTVL.

The chain couples TRBV15 to TRBJ2-3, with 13 bases matching TRBD2. V lost 3 bases and J lost 5; bases outside the gene matches: 8. This CDR3 comprises 17 residues. CDR1 LNHNV and CDR2 YYDKDF come from the germline V gene (reference sequence). In nucleotides, the CDR3 is TGTGCCACCAGCAGGGAGGGACTAGCGGGACTGTTAGATACGCAGTATTTT. As protein: CATSREGLAGLLDTQYF.

The table lists this clone with a count of one. V is TRBV18 and J is TRBJ1-4; D gene ambiguous. The CDR3 contains 15 residues. CDR1 and CDR2 (germline): KGHSH, LQKENI. Trimming left V 1 base short and J 4 bases short, with 10 bases between. The CDR3 DNA follows: TGTGCCAGCTCACCACGGCAGGCGAGTAATGAAAAACTGTTTTTT. This sequence encodes CASSPRQASNEKLFF. Full variable domain (remainder filled in from reference TRBV18 and TRBJ1-4): NAGVMQNPRHLVRRRGQEARLRCSPMKGHSHVYWYRQLPEEGLKFMVYLQKENIIDESGMPKERFSAEFPKEGPSILRIQQVVRGDSAAYFCASSPRQASNEKLFFGSGTQLSVL.

The rearrangement joins TRBV11-2 to TRBJ2-5; possible D gene TRBD2, 5 bases. Trimming took off 1 base at V and 5 bases at J, with 11 bases between the two ends. This CDR3 region has 14 residues. Germline V CDR1 and CDR2: SGHAT, FQNNGV. The CDR3 reads CASSLVPPGETQYF. As DNA, the CDR3 is TGTGCCAGCAGCTTAGTCCCCCCGGGGGAGACCCAGTACTTC.

This rearrangement joins TRBV7-2 to TRBJ2-5; the match to TRBD2 covers 10 bases. The CDR3 runs 15 residues. V trimming: 1 base; J trimming: 4 bases; junction bases outside the gene matches: 3. Germline V gene data show CDR1 as SGHTA and CDR2 as FQGNSA. CDR3 region: CASSLVAGGRETQYF. DNA of the CDR3: TGTGCCAGCAGCTTAGTAGCGGGGGGTAGAGAGACCCAGTACTTC.

The V and J genes are TRBV29-1 and TRBJ1-4; 8 bases are a match to TRBD1. The CDR3 runs 12 residues. The germline V gene has CDR1 SQVTM and CDR2 ANQGSEA. The CDR3 spells CSAGTGYEKLFF. CDR3 sequence (DNA): TGCAGTGCCGGGACAGGATACGAAAAACTGTTTTTT.

V and J are TRBV5-1 and TRBJ1-1; TRBD1 is a possible D gene (6 bases). This CDR3 is 15 amino acids long. V dropped 4 bases and J dropped 5 bases, with 18 bases sitting between them. Germline V gives CDR1 SGHRS, CDR2 YFSETQ. The CDR3, as DNA: TGCGCCAGCAGCCCGAACAGGGAAGGAGATACTGAAGCTTTCTTT. Translation gives CASSPNREGDTEAFF.

The genes are TRBV27 and TRBJ2-2, with 8 bases fitting TRBD2. Per the germline V gene, CDR1 is MNHEY and CDR2 is SMNVEV (reference sequence). The CDR3 consists of 15 residues. The junction had 8 bases not matched to a gene; V was cut back by 5 bases and J by 6 bases. CDR3: CASSMGTRRSGELFF. The CDR3 coding sequence is TGTGCCAGCAGTATGGGGACTAGAAGGTCCGGGGAGCTGTTTTTT.

The chain has TRBV6-1 and TRBJ1-2, with a weak D call TRBD1 (6 bases). CDR1 is MNHNS and CDR2 is SASEGT in the germline V gene. The CDR3 spans 13 residues. V gave up 6 bases and J gave up 4 bases, with 12 bases separating them. The CDR3 protein is CASRSDSLYGYTF. The CDR3 nucleotides read TGTGCCAGCAGGTCGGACAGTCTCTATGGCTACACCTTC.

This clone was recorded only once. This rearrangement joins TRBV7-2 to TRBJ1-2, with 7 bases that match TRBD1. There are 13 residues in the CDR3. Germline trimming cut 5 bases from V and 10 bases from J; bases unmatched to any gene: 10. Per the germline V gene, CDR1 is SGHTA and CDR2 is FQGNSA. CDR3 DNA sequence: TGTGCCAGCAGCATAGGGGACAGTGGTAACTACACCTTC. This translates into CASSIGDSGNYTF.

This chain's CDR3 is CASSSRGPYGYTF. The CDR3, as DNA: TGTGCCAGCAGTTCCAGGGGCCCCTATGGCTACACCTTC. The chain couples TRBV27 to TRBJ1-2; D might be TRBD1 (6 bases). Trimming took off 4 bases at V and 4 bases at J, with 10 bases between the two ends. This CDR3 has 13 residues. CDR1 is MNHEY, CDR2 SMNVEV, per germline (reference sequence).

This chain uses TRBV11-3 with TRBJ2-1; 10 bases are a match to TRBD2. The V and J ends lost 6 bases and 8 bases, in that order; junction bases with no gene match: 19. This CDR3 is built from 18 residues. Germline V lookup: CDR1 SGHNT, CDR2 YENEEA. The CDR3 region is CASSSISGRVIVFDEQFF. The CDR3 DNA is TGTGCCAGCAGTTCGATCAGCGGGAGGGTTATAGTCTTCGATGAGCAGTTCTTC.

This clone was detected only once. The J gene is TRBJ1-5, the V gene TRBV28; TRBD1 matches 8 bases. The germline gives CDR1 MDHEN, CDR2 SYDVKM. V lost 5 bases, J lost 2 bases, and 5 bases stayed unmatched. This CDR3 has 15 residues. CDR3 coding DNA: TGTGCCAGCAGTCGACAGGGGTGGGGCAATCAGCCCCAGCATTTT. Protein: CASSRQGWGNQPQHF.

V and J are TRBV6-6 and TRBJ2-5; D is undetermined. The DNA matches TRBJ2-7 better at its end, which makes the J call doubtful. CDR1 is MNHNY, CDR2 SVGAGI, per germline (reference sequence). The CDR3 loop spans 14 amino acids. CDR3 DNA sequence: TGTGCCAGCAGTTACTCCGACACAGCCTACGAGCAGTACTTC. Translated, it gives CASSYSDTAYEQYF.

The rearrangement uses TRBV18 and TRBJ1-2; TRBD1 aligns across 10 bases. The V gene end was trimmed by 4 bases and the J gene end by 1 base; junction bases not matched to a gene: 3. The CDR3 covers 15 residues. Germline loops: CDR1 KGHSH, CDR2 LQKENI. The CDR3 region has the DNA TGTGCCAGCTCACGACAGGGGGCGGATAACTATGGCTACACCTTC. Translating gives CASSRQGADNYGYTF.

J is TRBJ1-2 and V is TRBV2; D call uncertain. The V end lost 8 bases, the J end lost 3 bases, and 4 bases lay between the germline ends. The CDR3 sequence is 10 residues long. Germline V gene data show CDR1 as SNHLY and CDR2 as FYNNEI. The CDR3, as DNA: TGTGCCAGCTCCTACTATGGCTACACCTTC. Translating gives CASSYYGYTF. Using reference TRBV2 and TRBJ1-2 for the parts outside the CDR3, the full variable domain is EPEVTQTPSHQVTQMGQEVILRCVPISNHLYFYWYRQILGQKVEFLVSFYNNEISEKSEIFDDQFSVERPDGSNFTLKIRSTKLEDSAMYFCASSYYGYTFGSGTRLTVV.